The clone carrying this TCR beta chain was detected many times. Arm-PCR of CDR3 regions with iRepertoire HTBI primers generated TCR beta libraries. Each CDR3 protein is one row after TCRdb ran MiXCR on the multiplex PCR reads. The sample contains 350,000 to 450,000 distinct CDR3 sequences, 15% of which appear only once. These data come from a study of regulatory T cells in long-lasting Graves disease. Time point specified: newly diagnosed GD, antithyroid drugs for less than 3 months. Extracted RNA from PBMCs served as the source of the TCR library. V was pared by 6 bases and J by 4 bases, with 5 bases of the junction left unmatched. The CDR3 consists of 13 residues. The germline V gene encodes CDR1 LNHDA and CDR2 SQIVND (reference sequence). The sample was also linked to a second study, of T cells in Graves' hyperthyroidism and ophthalmopathy.

The sequence came from a woman between 40 and 50 years old with Graves disease. This specimen was peripheral blood mononuclear cells (PBMCs), taken at new diagnosis, from a patient treated with antithyroid drugs. The chain recombines TRBV19 with TRBJ1-1; 7 nucleotides agree with TRBD1. This CDR3 reads CASRTGPATEAFF. The CDR3 coding sequence is TGTGCCAGTAGGACAGGGCCGGCCACTGAAGCTTTCTTT.